This T cell receptor beta chain was profiled in a study of blood T cell repertoires in COVID-19. Whole-study context: Collection of acute and convalescent COVID-19 samples took place in the United States, Italy and Spain.

Original analysis: For nucleated cells, counts were estimated from reference gene primer amplification. TCRdb's table, derived via immunoSEQ multiplex PCR, lists solely in-frame clones and lacks some. The D gene and trimming were derived from the DNA, and the V and J assignments and clone size from that table. The sample lists about 78,000 clones, over 80% occurring once. The CDR3 sequence is 13 residues long. Deletions cut 10 bases from V and 2 bases from J, with 12 bases between. Germline lookup yields CDR1 SGHTA and CDR2 FQGNSA. The V gene is TRBV7-2, the J gene TRBJ1-3; D perhaps matches TRBD1 (5 bases). The sequence was collected from a man aged 55 to 70 with active or convalescent COVID-19. The sample was peripheral blood. CDR3 in DNA: TGTGCCACCACGCAGGGCGCTGGAAACACCATATATTTT. Protein: CATTQGAGNTIYF.